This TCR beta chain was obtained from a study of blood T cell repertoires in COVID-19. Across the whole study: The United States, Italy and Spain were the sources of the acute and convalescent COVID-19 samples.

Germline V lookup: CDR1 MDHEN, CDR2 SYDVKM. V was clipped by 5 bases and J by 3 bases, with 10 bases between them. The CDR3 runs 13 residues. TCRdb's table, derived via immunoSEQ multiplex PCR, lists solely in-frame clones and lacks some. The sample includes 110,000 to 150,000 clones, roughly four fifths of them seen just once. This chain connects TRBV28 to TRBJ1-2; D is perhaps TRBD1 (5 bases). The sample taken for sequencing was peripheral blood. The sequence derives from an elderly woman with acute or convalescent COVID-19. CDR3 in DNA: TGTGCCAGCAGTGCAGACAGATACTATGGCTACACCTTC. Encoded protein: CASSADRYYGYTF.